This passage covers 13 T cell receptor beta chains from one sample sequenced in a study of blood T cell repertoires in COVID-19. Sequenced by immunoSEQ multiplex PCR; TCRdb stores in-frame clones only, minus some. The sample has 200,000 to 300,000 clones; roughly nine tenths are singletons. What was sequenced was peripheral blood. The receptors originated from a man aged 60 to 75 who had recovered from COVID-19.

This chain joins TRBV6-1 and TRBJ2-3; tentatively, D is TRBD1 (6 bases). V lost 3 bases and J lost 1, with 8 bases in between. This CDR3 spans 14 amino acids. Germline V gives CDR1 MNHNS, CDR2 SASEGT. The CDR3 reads CASSEAGGTDTQYF. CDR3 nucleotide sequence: TGTGCCAGCAGTGAGGCAGGGGGCACAGATACGCAGTATTTT.

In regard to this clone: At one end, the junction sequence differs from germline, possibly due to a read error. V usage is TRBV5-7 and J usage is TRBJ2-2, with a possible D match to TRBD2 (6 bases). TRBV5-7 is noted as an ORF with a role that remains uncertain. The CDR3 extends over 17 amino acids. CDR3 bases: TGTGCCAGCAGATTGGCCTCCGGGACTCATCCTTGGGGGGAGCTGTTTTTT. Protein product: CASRLASGTHPWGELFF.

The CDR3 sequence is CASSATGYASYTF. DNA for the CDR3: TGTGCCAGCAGCGCAACAGGGTATGCAAGCTACACCTTC. The chain couples TRBV9 to TRBJ1-2, with a weak D call TRBD1 (6 bases). The length of the CDR3 is 13 residues. V gave up 3 bases and J gave up 9 bases, with 15 bases separating them. Germline V gene sequence: CDR1 SGDLS, CDR2 YYNGEE.

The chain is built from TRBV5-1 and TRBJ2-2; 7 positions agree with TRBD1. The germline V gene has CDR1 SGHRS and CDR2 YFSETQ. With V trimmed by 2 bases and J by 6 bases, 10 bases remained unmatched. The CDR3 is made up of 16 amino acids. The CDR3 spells CASSLQGLFTSGELFF. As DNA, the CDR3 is TGCGCCAGCAGCTTACAGGGGCTGTTTACATCCGGGGAGCTGTTTTTT.

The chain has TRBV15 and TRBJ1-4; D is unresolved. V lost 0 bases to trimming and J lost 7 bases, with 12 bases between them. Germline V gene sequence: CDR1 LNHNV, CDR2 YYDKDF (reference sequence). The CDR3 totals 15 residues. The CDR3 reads CATSREGGLVEKLFF. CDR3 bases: TGTGCCACCAGCAGAGAGGGAGGGCTTGTTGAAAAACTGTTTTTT.

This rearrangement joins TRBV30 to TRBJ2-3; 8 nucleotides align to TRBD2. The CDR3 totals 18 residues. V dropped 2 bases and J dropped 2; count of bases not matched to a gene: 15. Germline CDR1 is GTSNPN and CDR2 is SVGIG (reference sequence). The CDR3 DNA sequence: TGTGCCTGGAGTCGCAACTACTTTAGCGGGGCGAACACAGATACGCAGTATTTT. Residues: CAWSRNYFSGANTDTQYF.

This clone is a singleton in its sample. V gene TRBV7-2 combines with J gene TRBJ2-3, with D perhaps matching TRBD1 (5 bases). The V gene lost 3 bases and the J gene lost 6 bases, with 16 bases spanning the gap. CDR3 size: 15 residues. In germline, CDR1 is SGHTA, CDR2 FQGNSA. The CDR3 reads CASSFRSQGVDTQYF. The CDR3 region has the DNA TGTGCCAGCAGCTTCCGTTCTCAGGGTGTTGATACGCAGTATTTT.

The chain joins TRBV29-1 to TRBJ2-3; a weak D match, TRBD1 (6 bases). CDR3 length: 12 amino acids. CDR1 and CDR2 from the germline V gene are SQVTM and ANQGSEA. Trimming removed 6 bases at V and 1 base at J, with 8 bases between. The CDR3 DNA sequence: TGCAGCGTCTCAGGGGGCACAGATACGCAGTATTTT. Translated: CSVSGGTDTQYF.

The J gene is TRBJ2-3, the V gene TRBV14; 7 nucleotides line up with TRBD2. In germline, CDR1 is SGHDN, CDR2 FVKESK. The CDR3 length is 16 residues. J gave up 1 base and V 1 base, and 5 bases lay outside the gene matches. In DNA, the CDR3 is TGTGCCAGCAGCCAAGGGTCTCGGGGGGGCACAGATACGCAGTATTTT. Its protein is CASSQGSRGGTDTQYF.

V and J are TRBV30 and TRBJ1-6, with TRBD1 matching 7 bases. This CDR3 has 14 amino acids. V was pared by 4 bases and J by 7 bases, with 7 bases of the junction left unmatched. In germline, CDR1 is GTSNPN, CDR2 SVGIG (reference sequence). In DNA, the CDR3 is TGTGCCTGGAACTCCGGGACAGACAATTCACCCCTCCACTTT. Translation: CAWNSGTDNSPLHF. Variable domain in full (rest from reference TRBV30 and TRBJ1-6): SQTIHQWPATLVQPVGSPLSLECTVEGTSNPNLYWYRQAAGRGLQLLFYSVGIGQISSEVPQNLSASRPQDRQFILSSKKLLLSDSGFYLCAWNSGTDNSPLHFGNGTRLTVT.

DNA for the CDR3: TGTGCCAGTAGCCCTTCCGCCAGGGGCAATCAGCCCCAGCATTTT. Translated, it gives CASSPSARGNQPQHF. The genes are TRBV19 and TRBJ1-5, with a weak D call TRBD1 (5 bases). The V and J ends lost 6 bases and 2 bases respectively, with 14 bases between them. Germline assignment: CDR1 LNHDA and CDR2 SQIVND (reference sequence). The CDR3 consists of 15 residues.

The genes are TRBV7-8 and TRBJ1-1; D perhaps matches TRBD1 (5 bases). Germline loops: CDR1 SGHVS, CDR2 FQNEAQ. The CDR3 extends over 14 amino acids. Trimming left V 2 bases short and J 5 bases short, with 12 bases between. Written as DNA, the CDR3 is TGTGCCAGCAGCTTAATCGGGGGAAGGACTGAAGCTTTCTTT. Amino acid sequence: CASSLIGGRTEAFF.

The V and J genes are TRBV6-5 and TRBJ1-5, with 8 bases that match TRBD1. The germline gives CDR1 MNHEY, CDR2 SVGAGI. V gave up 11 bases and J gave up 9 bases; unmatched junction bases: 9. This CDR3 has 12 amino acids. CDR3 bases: TGTGCCCGGACAGGGTTTATGCGGCCCCAGCATTTT. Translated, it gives CARTGFMRPQHF.